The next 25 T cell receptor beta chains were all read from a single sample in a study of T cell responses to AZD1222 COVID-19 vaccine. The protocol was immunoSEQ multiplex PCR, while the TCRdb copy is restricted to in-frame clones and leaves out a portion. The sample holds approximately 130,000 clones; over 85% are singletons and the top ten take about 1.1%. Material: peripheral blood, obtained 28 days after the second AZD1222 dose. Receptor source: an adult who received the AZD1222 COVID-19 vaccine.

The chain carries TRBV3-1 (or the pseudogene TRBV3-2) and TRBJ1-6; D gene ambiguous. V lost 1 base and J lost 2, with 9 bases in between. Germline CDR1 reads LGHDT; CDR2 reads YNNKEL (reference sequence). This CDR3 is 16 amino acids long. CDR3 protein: CASSQAFTPYNSPLHF. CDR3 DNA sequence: TGTGCCAGCAGCCAAGCATTTACACCCTATAATTCACCCCTCCACTTT.

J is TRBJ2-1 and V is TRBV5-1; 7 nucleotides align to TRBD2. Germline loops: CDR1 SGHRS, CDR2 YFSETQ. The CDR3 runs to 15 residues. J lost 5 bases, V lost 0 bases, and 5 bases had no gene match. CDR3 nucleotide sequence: TGCGCCAGCAGCTTGGTCCCGGGGGGACACAATGAGCAGTTCTTC. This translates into CASSLVPGGHNEQFF.

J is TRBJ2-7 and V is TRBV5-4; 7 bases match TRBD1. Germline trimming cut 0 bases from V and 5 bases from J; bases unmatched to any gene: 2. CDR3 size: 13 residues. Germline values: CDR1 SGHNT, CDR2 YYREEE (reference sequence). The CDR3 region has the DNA TGTGCCAGCAGCTTGGACAGGGGTCACGAGCAGTACTTC. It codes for CASSLDRGHEQYF.

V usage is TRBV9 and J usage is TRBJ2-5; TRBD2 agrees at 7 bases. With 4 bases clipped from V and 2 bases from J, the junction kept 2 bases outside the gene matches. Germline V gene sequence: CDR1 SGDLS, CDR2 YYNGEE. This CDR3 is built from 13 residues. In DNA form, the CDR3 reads TGTGCCAGCAGCCTTAGCGGGCAAGAGACCCAGTACTTC. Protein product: CASSLSGQETQYF.

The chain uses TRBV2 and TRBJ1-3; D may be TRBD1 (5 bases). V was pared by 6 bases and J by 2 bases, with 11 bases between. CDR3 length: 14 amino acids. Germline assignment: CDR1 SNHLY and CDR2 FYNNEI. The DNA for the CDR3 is TGTGCCAGCAGGAGCAGGGCCCCTGGAAACACCATATATTTT. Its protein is CASRSRAPGNTIYF.

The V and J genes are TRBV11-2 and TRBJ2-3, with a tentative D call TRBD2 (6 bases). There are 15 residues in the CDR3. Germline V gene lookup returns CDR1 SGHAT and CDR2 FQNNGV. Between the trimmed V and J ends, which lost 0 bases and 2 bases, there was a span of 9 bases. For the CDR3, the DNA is TGTGCCAGCAGCTTAGATGGGGACTTCACAGATACGCAGTATTTT. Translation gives CASSLDGDFTDTQYF. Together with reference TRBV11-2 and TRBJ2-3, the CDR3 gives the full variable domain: EAGVAQSPRYKIIEKRQSVAFWCNPISGHATLYWYQQILGQGPKLLIQFQNNGVVDDSQLPKDRFSAERLKGVDSTLKIQPAKLEDSAVYLCASSLDGDFTDTQYFGPGTRLTVL.

CDR3 nucleotide sequence: TGCGCCAGCAAGGAACAGGAGGGAAACACCATATATTTT. Residues: CASKEQEGNTIYF. The genes are TRBV5-1 and TRBJ1-3; possibly TRBD1 for D (5 bases). This CDR3 region has 13 residues. V gave up 6 bases and J gave up 4 bases, with 11 bases separating them. Germline CDR1 and CDR2: SGHRS and YFSETQ.

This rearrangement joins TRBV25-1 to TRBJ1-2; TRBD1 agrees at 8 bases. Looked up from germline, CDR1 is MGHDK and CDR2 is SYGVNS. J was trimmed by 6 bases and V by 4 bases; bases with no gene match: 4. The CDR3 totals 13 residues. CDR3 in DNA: TGTGCCAGCAGTGCCGGACAGGGAGATGGCTACACCTTC. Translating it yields CASSAGQGDGYTF.

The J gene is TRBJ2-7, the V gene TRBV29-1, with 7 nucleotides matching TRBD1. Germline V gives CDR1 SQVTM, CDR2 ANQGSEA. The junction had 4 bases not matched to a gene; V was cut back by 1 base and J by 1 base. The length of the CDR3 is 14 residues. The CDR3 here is CSVEARGQSYEQYF. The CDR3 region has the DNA TGCAGCGTTGAAGCAAGGGGACAGTCCTACGAGCAGTACTTC.

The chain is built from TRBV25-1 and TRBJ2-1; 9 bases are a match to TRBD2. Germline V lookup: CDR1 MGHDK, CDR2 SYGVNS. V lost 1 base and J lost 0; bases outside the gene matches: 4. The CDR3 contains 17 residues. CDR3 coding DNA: TGTGCCAGCAGTGAATCCCTAGCGGGGAGCTCCTACAATGAGCAGTTCTTC. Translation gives CASSESLAGSSYNEQFF.

Here the CDR3 reads CASSLGGGRHYEQYF. DNA for the CDR3: TGTGCCAGCAGCTTAGGGGGGGGGCGGCACTACGAGCAGTACTTC. The J gene is TRBJ2-7, the V gene TRBV7-2; TRBD2 is a possible D gene (7 bases). Germline CDR1 reads SGHTA; CDR2 reads FQGNSA. This CDR3 spans 15 amino acids. The ends were cut back, 1 base at V and 3 bases at J, with 13 bases in the middle.

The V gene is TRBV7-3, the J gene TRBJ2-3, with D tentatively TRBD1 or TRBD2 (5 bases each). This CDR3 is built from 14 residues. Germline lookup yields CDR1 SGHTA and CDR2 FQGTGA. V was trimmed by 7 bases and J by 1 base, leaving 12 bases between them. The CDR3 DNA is TGTGCCAGCAAGAGGGGCGCGGGCACAGATACGCAGTATTTT. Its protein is CASKRGAGTDTQYF. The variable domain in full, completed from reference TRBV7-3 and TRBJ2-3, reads GAGVSQTPSNKVTEKGKYVELRCDPISGHTALYWYRQSLGQGPEFLIYFQGTGAADDSGLPNDRFFAVRPEGSVSTLKIQRTERGDSAVYLCASKRGAGTDTQYFGPGTRLTVL.

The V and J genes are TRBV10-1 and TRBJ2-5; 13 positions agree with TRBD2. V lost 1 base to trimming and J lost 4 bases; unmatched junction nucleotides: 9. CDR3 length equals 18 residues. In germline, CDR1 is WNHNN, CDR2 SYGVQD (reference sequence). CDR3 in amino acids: CASSELGTSGNRLETQYF. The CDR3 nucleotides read TGCGCCAGCAGTGAGTTGGGGACTAGCGGGAACAGACTAGAGACCCAGTACTTC.

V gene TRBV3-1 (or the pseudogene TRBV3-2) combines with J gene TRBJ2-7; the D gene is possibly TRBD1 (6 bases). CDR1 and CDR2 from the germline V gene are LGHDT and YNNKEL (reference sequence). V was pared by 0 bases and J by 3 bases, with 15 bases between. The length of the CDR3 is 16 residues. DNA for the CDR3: TGTGCCAGCAGCCAAGATCGGGCTTGGGGGCACTACGAGCAGTACTTC. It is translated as CASSQDRAWGHYEQYF.

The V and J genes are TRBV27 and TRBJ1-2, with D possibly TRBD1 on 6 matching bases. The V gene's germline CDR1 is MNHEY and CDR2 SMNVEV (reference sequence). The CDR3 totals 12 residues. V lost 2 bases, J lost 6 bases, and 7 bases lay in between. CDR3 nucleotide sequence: TGTGCCAGCAGTTTAGGGGGCCATGGCTACACCTTC. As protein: CASSLGGHGYTF.

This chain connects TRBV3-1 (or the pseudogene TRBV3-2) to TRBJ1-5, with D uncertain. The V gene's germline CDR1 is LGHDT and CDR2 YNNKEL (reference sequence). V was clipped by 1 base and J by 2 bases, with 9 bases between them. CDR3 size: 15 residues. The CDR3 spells CASSQGGQGNQPQHF. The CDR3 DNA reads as TGTGCCAGCAGCCAAGGAGGTCAGGGCAATCAGCCCCAGCATTTT.

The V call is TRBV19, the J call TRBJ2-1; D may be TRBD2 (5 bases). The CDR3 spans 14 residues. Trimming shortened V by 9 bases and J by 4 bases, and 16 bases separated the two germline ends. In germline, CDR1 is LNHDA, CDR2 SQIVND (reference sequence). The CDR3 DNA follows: TGTGCCAGCCTCGGGGTGGGCGGATACAATGAGCAGTTCTTC. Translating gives CASLGVGGYNEQFF. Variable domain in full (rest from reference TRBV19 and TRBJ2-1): DGGITQSPKYLFRKEGQNVTLSCEQNLNHDAMYWYRQDPGQGLRLIYYSQIVNDFQKGDIAEGYSVSREKKESFPLTVTSAQKNPTAFYLCASLGVGGYNEQFFGPGTRLTVL.

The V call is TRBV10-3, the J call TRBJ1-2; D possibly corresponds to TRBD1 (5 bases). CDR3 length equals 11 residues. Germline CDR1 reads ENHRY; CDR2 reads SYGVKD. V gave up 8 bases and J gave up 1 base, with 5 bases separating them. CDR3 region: CAIQGNYGYTF. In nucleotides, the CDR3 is TGTGCCATCCAGGGTAACTATGGCTACACCTTC.

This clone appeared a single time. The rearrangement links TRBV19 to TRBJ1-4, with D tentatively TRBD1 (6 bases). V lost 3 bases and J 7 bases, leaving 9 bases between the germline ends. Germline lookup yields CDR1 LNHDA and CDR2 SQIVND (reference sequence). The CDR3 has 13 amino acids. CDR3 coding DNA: TGTGCCAGTAGTATGGCCAGGGGTGAAAAACTGTTTTTT. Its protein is CASSMARGEKLFF.

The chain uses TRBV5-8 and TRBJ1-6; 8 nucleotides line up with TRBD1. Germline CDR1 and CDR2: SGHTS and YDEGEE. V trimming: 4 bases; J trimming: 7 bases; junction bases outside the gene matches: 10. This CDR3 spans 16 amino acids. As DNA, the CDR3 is TGTGCCAGCAGCCATTCAGACAGGGGATCGAATTCACCCCTCCACTTT. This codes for CASSHSDRGSNSPLHF.

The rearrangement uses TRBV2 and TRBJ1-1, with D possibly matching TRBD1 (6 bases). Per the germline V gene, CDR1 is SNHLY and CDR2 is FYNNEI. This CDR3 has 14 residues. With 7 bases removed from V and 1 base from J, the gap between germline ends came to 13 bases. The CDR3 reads CASTWGGQNTEAFF. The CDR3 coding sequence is TGTGCCAGCACCTGGGGGGGGCAGAACACTGAAGCTTTCTTT.

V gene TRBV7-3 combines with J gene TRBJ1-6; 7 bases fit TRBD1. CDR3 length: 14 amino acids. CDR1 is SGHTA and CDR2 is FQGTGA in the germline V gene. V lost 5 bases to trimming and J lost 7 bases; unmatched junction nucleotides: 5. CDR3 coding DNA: TGTGCCAGCAGCCCGACAGGGAAAAATTCACCCCTCCACTTT. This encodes CASSPTGKNSPLHF.

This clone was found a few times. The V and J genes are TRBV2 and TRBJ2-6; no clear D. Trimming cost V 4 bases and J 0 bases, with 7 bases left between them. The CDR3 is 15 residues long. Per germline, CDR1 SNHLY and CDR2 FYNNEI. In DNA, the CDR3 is TGTGCCAGCAGTGGGTCGGGCTCTGGGGCCAACGTCCTGACTTTC. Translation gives CASSGSGSGANVLTF.

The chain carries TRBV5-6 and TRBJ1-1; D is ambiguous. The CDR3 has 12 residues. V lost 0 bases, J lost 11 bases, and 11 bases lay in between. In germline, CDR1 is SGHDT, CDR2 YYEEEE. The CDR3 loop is CASSLGSDMAFF. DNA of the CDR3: TGTGCCAGCAGCTTGGGATCGGATATGGCTTTCTTT.

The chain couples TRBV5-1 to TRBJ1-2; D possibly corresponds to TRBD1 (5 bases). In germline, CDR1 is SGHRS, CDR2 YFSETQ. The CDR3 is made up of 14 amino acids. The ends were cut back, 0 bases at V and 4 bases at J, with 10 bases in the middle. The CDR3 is CASSLVQESYGYTF. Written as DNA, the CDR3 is TGCGCCAGCAGCTTGGTACAGGAATCCTATGGCTACACCTTC. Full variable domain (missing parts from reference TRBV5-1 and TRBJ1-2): KAGVTQTPRYLIKTRGQQVTLSCSPISGHRSVSWYQQTPGQGLQFLFEYFSETQRNKGNFPGRFSGRQFSNSRSEMNVSTLELGDSALYLCASSLVQESYGYTFGSGTRLTVV.